This TCR beta chain appears in the sequencing data of a study of metastatic and nonmetastatic thyroid tumors. No patient received treatment before thyroid surgery. A note on this clone: Antigen unknown.

Study-level points and caveats: For both blood and tumor, malignant thyroid tumors reportedly showed significantly higher TCR beta diversity than benign nodules did.

In the study's own analysis: Differences in CDR3 between clinicopathological groups were drawn on to build a classifier intended to discriminate distant-metastatic papillary thyroid cancer patients. TCRdb recomputed clones from the PCR reads via MiXCR. The V and J calls reflect TCRdb's pipeline rather than the authors' work. Of over 10,000 clones in the sample, more than 20% were seen once. Germline CDR1 reads MNHNS; CDR2 reads SASEGT. This CDR3 region has 15 residues. Trimming removed 7 bases at V and 8 bases at J, with 23 bases between. The sequence derives from a female donor with papillary thyroid cancer or a benign thyroid nodule (not recorded which). Some clones in this sample may be carry-over from other donors' samples. The rearrangement joins TRBV6-1 to TRBJ1-2; D unclear. Sequenced input: adjacent normal tissue. CDR3: CASILSESLPEGYTF. The DNA of the CDR3 is TGTGCCAGCATTCTAAGCGAGTCACTCCCGGAGGGCTACACCTTC.